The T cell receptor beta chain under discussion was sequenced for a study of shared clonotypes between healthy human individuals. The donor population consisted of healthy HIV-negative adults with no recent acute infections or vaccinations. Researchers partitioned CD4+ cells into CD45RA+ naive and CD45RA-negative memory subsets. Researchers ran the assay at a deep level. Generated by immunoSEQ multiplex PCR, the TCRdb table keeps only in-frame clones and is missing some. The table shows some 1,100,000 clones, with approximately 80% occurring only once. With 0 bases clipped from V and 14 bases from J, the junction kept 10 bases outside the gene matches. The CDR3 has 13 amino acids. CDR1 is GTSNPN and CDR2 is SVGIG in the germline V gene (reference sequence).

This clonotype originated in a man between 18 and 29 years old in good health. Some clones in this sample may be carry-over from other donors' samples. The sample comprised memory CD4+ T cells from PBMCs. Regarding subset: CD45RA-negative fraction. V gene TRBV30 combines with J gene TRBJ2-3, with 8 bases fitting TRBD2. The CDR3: CAWSVQPWRGAYF. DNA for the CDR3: TGTGCCTGGAGTGTACAGCCTTGGCGGGGGGCGTATTTT.